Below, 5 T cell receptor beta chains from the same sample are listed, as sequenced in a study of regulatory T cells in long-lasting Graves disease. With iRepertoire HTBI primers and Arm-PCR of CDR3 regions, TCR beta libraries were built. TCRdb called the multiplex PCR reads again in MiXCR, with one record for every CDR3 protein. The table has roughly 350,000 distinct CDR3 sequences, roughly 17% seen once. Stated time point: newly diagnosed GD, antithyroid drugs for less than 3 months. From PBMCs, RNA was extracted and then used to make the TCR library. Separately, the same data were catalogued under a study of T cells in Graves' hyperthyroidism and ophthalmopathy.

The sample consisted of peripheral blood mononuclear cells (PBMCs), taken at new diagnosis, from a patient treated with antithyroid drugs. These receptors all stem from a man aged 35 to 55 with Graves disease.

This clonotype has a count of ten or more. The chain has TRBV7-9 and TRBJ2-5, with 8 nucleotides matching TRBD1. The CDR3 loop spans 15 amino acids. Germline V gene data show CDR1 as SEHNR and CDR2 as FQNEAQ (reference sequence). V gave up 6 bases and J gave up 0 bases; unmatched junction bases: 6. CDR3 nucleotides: TGTGCCAGCAGTCCGACAGGGGCCTACCAAGAGACCCAGTACTTC. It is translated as CASSPTGAYQETQYF.

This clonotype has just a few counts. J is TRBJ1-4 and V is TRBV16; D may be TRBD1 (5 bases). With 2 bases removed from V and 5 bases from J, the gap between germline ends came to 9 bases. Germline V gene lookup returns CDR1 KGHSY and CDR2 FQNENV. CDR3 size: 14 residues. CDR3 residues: CASSQRGPNEKLFF. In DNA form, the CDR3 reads TGTGCCAGCAGCCAAAGGGGACCAAATGAAAAACTGTTTTTT. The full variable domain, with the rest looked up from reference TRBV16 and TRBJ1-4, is GEEVAQTPKHLVRGEGQKAKLYCAPIKGHSYVFWYQQVLKNEFKFLISFQNENVFDETGMPKERFSAKCLPNSPCSLEIQATKLEDSAVYFCASSQRGPNEKLFFGSGTQLSVL.

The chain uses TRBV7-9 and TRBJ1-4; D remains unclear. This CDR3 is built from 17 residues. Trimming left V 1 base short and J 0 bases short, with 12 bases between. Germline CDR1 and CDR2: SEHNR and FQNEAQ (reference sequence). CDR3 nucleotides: TGTGCCAGCAGCTTAGAAGGCAAACTTGCAACTAATGAAAAACTGTTTTTT. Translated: CASSLEGKLATNEKLFF.

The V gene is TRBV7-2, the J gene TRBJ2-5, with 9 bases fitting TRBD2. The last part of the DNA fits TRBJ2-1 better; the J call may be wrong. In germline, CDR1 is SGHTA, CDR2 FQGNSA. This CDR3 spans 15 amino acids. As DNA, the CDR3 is TGTGCCAGCAGCTTAGAAGCGGGAGGCCCTGATGAGCAGTTCTTC. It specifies CASSLEAGGPDEQFF.

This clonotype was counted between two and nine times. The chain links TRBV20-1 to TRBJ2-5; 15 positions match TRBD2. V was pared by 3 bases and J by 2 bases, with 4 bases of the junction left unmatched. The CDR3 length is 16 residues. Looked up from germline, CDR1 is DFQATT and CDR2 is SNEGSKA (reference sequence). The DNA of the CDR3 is TGCAGTGCTAGGGGGACTAGCGGGGGGCCTCAAGAGACCCAGTACTTC. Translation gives CSARGTSGGPQETQYF.